This TCR beta chain originates from a study of low-dose radiotherapy and immunotherapy resistance in tumors. Background on the study: One day prior to radiation and immunotherapy, intravenous cyclophosphamide at 200 mg/m2 was given, repeated every two weeks. Oral aspirin at 300 mg was taken daily by patients for four cycles, beginning on cycle 1 day 1.

The CDR3 runs 13 residues. The V gene lost 2 bases and the J gene lost 4 bases, with 6 bases spanning the gap. CDR1 and CDR2 (germline): SGHAT, FQNNGV. Time point of the sample: after trial treatment. Stated treatment: LDRT plus nivolumab, ipilimumab, low-dose cyclophosphamide and aspirin (RACIN trial). As their treatment, donors received nivolumab, ipilimumab, aspirin, low-dose cyclophosphamide and low-dose radiotherapy. Alpha- and beta-chain coverage of first-strand cDNA came from TRAV- and TRBV-specific primers. The TCRs were subjected to amplification over about 19 PCR cycles employing a constant-region primer in conjunction with a V-primer adapter. TCRdb reanalysed the reads using MiXCR and keeps one entry per CDR3 protein. The sample has 100,000 or so distinct CDR3 sequences, around 20% seen once.

Source: PBMCs, taken after low-dose radiotherapy plus immunotherapy. The chain uses TRBV11-2 and TRBJ2-1, with D uncertain. The TCR sequence derives from a male donor with prostate cancer. In DNA form, the CDR3 reads TGTGCCAGCAGCTTAACCAGATACAATGAGCAGTTCTTC. Protein product: CASSLTRYNEQFF.